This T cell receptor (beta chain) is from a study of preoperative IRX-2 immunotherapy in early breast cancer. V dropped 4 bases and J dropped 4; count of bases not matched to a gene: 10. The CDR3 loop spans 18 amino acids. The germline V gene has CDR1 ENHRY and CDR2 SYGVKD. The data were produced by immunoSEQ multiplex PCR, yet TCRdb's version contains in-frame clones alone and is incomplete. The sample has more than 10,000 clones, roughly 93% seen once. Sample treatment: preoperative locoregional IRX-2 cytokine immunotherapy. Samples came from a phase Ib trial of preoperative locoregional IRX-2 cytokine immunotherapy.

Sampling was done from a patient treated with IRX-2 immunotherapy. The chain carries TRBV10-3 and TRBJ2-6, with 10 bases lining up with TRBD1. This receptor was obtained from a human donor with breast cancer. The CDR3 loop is CAISGAGTGVFGANVLTF. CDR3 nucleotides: TGTGCCATCAGTGGAGCCGGGACAGGGGTGTTCGGGGCCAACGTCCTGACTTTC.